One sample yielded the 6 T cell receptor beta chains listed below, sequenced in a study of blood T cell repertoires in COVID-19. Profiled with immunoSEQ multiplex PCR; TCRdb holds only in-frame clones, not every one. The sample records about 140,000 clones, roughly 84% being singletons. Sequenced sample: peripheral blood. The source of these receptors is a man aged 25-45 years with COVID-19, enrolled during active disease.

This chain links TRBV3-1 (or the pseudogene TRBV3-2) with TRBJ1-1, with 8 bases that match TRBD1. The germline gives CDR1 LGHDT, CDR2 YNNKEL (reference sequence). The V segment lost 1 base and the J segment 0 bases; nucleotides outside the gene matches: 4. The CDR3 sequence is 16 residues long. The CDR3 here is CASSQGTGSMNTEAFF. The DNA for the CDR3 is TGTGCCAGCAGCCAAGGGACAGGGAGCATGAACACTGAAGCTTTCTTT.

This rearrangement joins TRBV6-6 to TRBJ2-7; weak D call: TRBD2 (6 bases). Per the germline V gene, CDR1 is MNHNY and CDR2 is SVGAGI (reference sequence). V was shortened by 2 bases and J by 3 bases, with 14 bases between the two germline ends. This CDR3 is 15 amino acids long. The CDR3 bases are TGTGCCAGCAGTTACATGTCGGGAGAAGGCTACGAGCAGTACTTC. This encodes CASSYMSGEGYEQYF.

The rearrangement joins TRBV29-1 to TRBJ1-1; D gene ambiguous. The CDR3 spans 12 residues. V was shortened by 6 bases and J by 0 bases, with 8 bases between the two germline ends. The germline gives CDR1 SQVTM, CDR2 ANQGSEA. The CDR3 DNA is TGCAGCGTCAAGCCCTTGAACACTGAAGCTTTCTTT. The encoded protein is CSVKPLNTEAFF.

This sequence joins TRBV2 and TRBJ2-7; no firm D call. CDR3 length equals 15 residues. Germline CDR1 is SNHLY and CDR2 is FYNNEI. The V gene lost 3 bases and the J gene lost 2 bases, with 14 bases spanning the gap. The CDR3 nucleotides read TGTGCCAGCAGTGATGAGGCCCTCCTAACCTACGAGCAGTACTTC. This gives the protein CASSDEALLTYEQYF.

The V and J genes are TRBV7-2 and TRBJ1-6, with 11 positions matching TRBD1. This CDR3 has 15 residues. V shed 4 bases and J 9 bases; nucleotides not matched to a gene: 5. Germline CDR1 SGHTA, CDR2 FQGNSA. CDR3 nucleotide sequence: TGTGCCAGCAGCTCCCGGACAGGGGGCCGTTCACCCCTCCACTTT. It is translated as CASSSRTGGRSPLHF.

This sequence joins TRBV28 and TRBJ2-7; D is perhaps TRBD2 (7 bases). The V and J ends lost 6 bases and 8 bases respectively, with 23 bases between them. The CDR3 runs to 15 residues. In germline, CDR1 is MDHEN, CDR2 SYDVKM. CDR3 loop: CASRGSGTSPWKQYF. In DNA form, the CDR3 reads TGTGCCAGCAGGGGGAGCGGGACAAGCCCTTGGAAGCAGTACTTC.